This is a list of T cell receptor beta chains from one sample in a study. TCRdb reprocessed the RT-PCR reads via MiXCR and lists one record per CDR3 protein. The sample has hundreds of thousands of distinct CDR3 sequences, 14% seen once. The sequenced sample consisted of memory CD4+ T cells from blood. The receptors were gathered from a female donor in good health, serving as a healthy control. Each CDR3 is given with its conserved first and last residue. A D gene is named only where the DNA matches it firmly. Size is omitted from some rows. Given values are once, few, many or a class for expanded clones.

D,V,J,size,CDR3,DNA
.,TRBV6-5,TRBJ1-6,many,CASSYRGSPLHF,TGTGCCAGCAGTTATCGAGGTTCACCCCTCCACTTT
.,TRBV10-3,TRBJ1-4,many,CAISDDSGRSKLFF,TGTGCCATCAGTGACGACTCGGGCAGATCAAAACTGTTTTTT
TRBD1,TRBV20-1,TRBJ1-1,.,CSARDRIDRGTEAFF,TGCAGTGCTAGAGATCGGATCGACAGGGGCACTGAAGCTTTCTTT
TRBD1,TRBV19,TRBJ1-2,.,CASTAVDRDGYTF,TGTGCCAGTACCGCAGTGGACAGGGATGGTTACACCTTC
TRBD1,TRBV5-1,TRBJ2-2,few,CASSSGQGGGELFF,TGCGCCAGCAGCTCCGGACAGGGCGGCGGGGAGCTGTTTTTT
TRBD2,TRBV5-1,TRBJ2-1,.,CASSPSGGGAGEQFF,TGCGCCAGCAGCCCATCTGGCGGGGGGGCCGGTGAGCAGTTCTTC
.,TRBV5-1,TRBJ2-7,.,CASSQNQGGGHEQYF,TGCGCCAGCAGCCAAAATCAAGGGGGAGGGCACGAGCAGTACTTC
.,TRBV5-1,TRBJ2-3,many,CASSLQVRDTQYF,TGCGCCAGCAGCTTACAGGTTCGAGATACGCAGTATTTT
.,TRBV10-3,TRBJ2-5,many,CAVQRDQTETQYF,TGTGCCGTCCAAAGGGACCAAACAGAGACCCAGTACTTC
.,TRBV25-1,TRBJ2-7,few,CASSADNSYEQYF,TGTGCCAGCAGTGCGGACAATTCCTACGAGCAGTACTTC
.,TRBV5-5,TRBJ2-1,.,CASSLIQDFYNEQFF,TGTGCCAGCAGCTTGATACAGGATTTTTACAATGAGCAGTTCTTC
.,TRBV7-2,TRBJ2-1,few,CASSLWAGTPYNEQFF,TGTGCCAGCAGCTTATGGGCAGGGACCCCCTACAATGAGCAGTTCTTC
.,TRBV29-1,TRBJ1-2,few,CSVADKGYDGYTF,TGCAGCGTTGCGGATAAGGGATACGATGGCTACACCTTC
.,TRBV5-1,TRBJ2-7,.,CASSLDRIDSYQQYF,TGCGCCAGCAGCTTAGACCGTATAGACTCCTACCAGCAGTACTTC
TRBD2,TRBV10-2,TRBJ2-2,few,CASRPNAGGNTGELFF,TGCGCCAGCAGACCCAATGCGGGAGGGAACACCGGGGAGCTGTTTTTT
.,TRBV7-9,TRBJ1-6,.,CASSLLYSPLHF,TGTGCCAGCAGCTTACTATATTCACCCCTCCACTTT
TRBD1,TRBV29-1,TRBJ2-3,once,CSVYDRGTDTQYF,TGCAGCGTGTACGACAGGGGGACAGATACGCAGTATTTT
.,TRBV4-1,TRBJ2-4,few,CASRDVLAKNIQYF,TGCGCCAGCAGAGACGTACTAGCCAAAAACATTCAGTACTTC
.,TRBV7-2,TRBJ1-5,.,CASSSRGDSNQPQHF,TGTGCCAGCAGCTCCCGGGGAGATAGCAATCAGCCCCAGCATTTT
.,TRBV3-1,TRBJ2-7,few,CASSHDHYEQYF,TGTGCCAGCAGCCATGACCACTACGAGCAGTACTTC
.,TRBV6-1,TRBJ1-2,.,CASAAEGGYGYTF,TGTGCCAGCGCGGCGGAGGGAGGGTATGGCTACACCTTC
.,TRBV7-9,TRBJ2-4,many,CASSSTGTKNIQYF,TGTGCCAGCAGCTCAACCGGGACCAAAAACATTCAGTACTTC
.,TRBV4-1,TRBJ1-2,.,CASSQDRIGGYTF,TGCGCCAGCAGCCAAGATCGTATCGGAGGCTACACCTTC
.,TRBV7-2,TRBJ1-4,.,CASSSGLKLFF,TGTGCCAGCAGCTCCGGGTTGAAACTGTTTTTT
TRBD1,TRBV7-7,TRBJ2-5,few,CASSSGQDPTGTQYF,TGTGCCAGCAGCTCGGGACAGGACCCGACCGGCACCCAGTACTTC
TRBD2,TRBV27,TRBJ2-3,few,CASSLITSGGAADTQYF,TGTGCCAGCAGTTTAATTACTAGCGGGGGGGCAGCAGATACGCAGTATTTT
.,TRBV27,TRBJ2-5,.,CASRPGAATQETQYF,TGTGCCAGCAGACCGGGGGCAGCAACCCAAGAGACCCAGTACTTC
TRBD2,TRBV7-9,TRBJ2-5,few,CASSPARGREGQETQYF,TGTGCCAGCAGCCCCGCGCGGGGGCGGGAGGGCCAAGAGACCCAGTACTTC
.,TRBV7-6,TRBJ2-3,many,CASSLAVTRQAHLMADTQYF,TGTGCCAGCAGCTTAGCTGTTACGAGACAGGCGCATTTGATGGCAGATACGCAGTATTTT
.,TRBV7-2,TRBJ2-1,few,CASSGRDSSYNEQFF,TGTGCCAGCAGCGGCCGGGACTCCTCCTACAATGAGCAGTTCTTC
TRBD2,TRBV29-1,TRBJ2-3,.,CSVGSGRATSTDTQYF,TGCAGCGTCGGGAGCGGGAGGGCCACCAGCACAGATACGCAGTATTTT
TRBD1,TRBV6-5,TRBJ1-1,few,CASKLHRGGTEAFF,TGTGCCAGCAAACTTCACAGGGGAGGGACTGAAGCTTTCTTT
TRBD1,TRBV12-3/TRBV12-4,TRBJ1-2,many,CASSGQGVSYTF,TGTGCCAGCAGCGGACAGGGGGTGAGCTACACCTTC
.,TRBV20-1,TRBJ1-5,.,CSARGPLGGRNEQPQHF,TGCAGTGCTAGAGGGCCCTTGGGCGGGAGGAATGAGCAGCCCCAGCATTTT
TRBD2,TRBV20-1,TRBJ2-2,.,CSAVVAGGPFRTGELFF,TGCAGTGCTGTGGTAGCGGGAGGGCCTTTCAGAACCGGGGAGCTGTTTTTT
TRBD1,TRBV12-3/TRBV12-4,TRBJ2-3,.,CASPEGGALMDTQYF,TGTGCCAGCCCAGAAGGGGGCGCCCTTATGGATACGCAGTATTTT